What follows are 27 T cell receptor beta chains derived from one specimen sequenced in a study of blood T cell repertoires in COVID-19 (dated by TCRdb to about 2020). Receptors were amplified or captured by the immunoSEQ multiplex PCR assay. In TCRdb, the immuneACCESS table is reduced to in-frame sequences with V and J assigned. These tables do not hold every clone; where another copy was compared, an unresolved V gene accounts for under half, and the others remain unexplained. This sample comprises around 69,000 clones, roughly 80% of them detected only once. The top ten constitute 1.5% to 2% of the sample. Sequenced sample: peripheral blood. The source is a woman aged 55-70 years with acute or convalescent COVID-19.

CDR3 DNA: TGTGCCAGTAGCATCGACAGGGGAAATTCACCCCTCCACTTT. Translating it yields CASSIDRGNSPLHF. This sequence joins TRBV19 and TRBJ1-6, with 8 nucleotides matching TRBD1. Germline CDR1 LNHDA, CDR2 SQIVND (reference sequence). Germline trimming cut 6 bases from V and 7 bases from J; bases unmatched to any gene: 5. The CDR3 is 14 amino acids.

The CDR3 reads CASSEDTGGRWDTQYF. The CDR3 DNA sequence: TGTGCCAGCAGTGAAGACACAGGGGGACGTTGGGATACGCAGTATTTT. This chain connects TRBV6-1 to TRBJ2-3, with TRBD1 identical over 8 bases. Germline values: CDR1 MNHNS, CDR2 SASEGT. V shed 1 base, J shed 6 bases, and the junction held 9 bases outside the gene matches. The CDR3 extends over 16 amino acids.

The chain recombines TRBV3-1 (or the pseudogene TRBV3-2) with TRBJ1-3; D is uncertain. The CDR3 has 13 amino acids. V lost 2 bases to trimming and J lost 1 base, with 3 bases between them. Germline CDR1 LGHDT, CDR2 YNNKEL (reference sequence). In DNA form, the CDR3 reads TGTGCCAGCAGCCAATATTCTGGAAACACCATATATTTT. Its translation: CASSQYSGNTIYF.

The chain carries TRBV6-1 and TRBJ2-7, with TRBD2 matching over 7 bases. V shed 0 bases, J shed 9 bases, and the junction held 2 bases outside the gene matches. The CDR3 covers 12 residues. Germline V gives CDR1 MNHNS, CDR2 SASEGT. The CDR3 nucleotides read TGTGCCAGCAGTGAAGCGGGAGGGCGGCAGTACTTC. This gives the protein CASSEAGGRQYF.

This chain uses TRBV12-3 or TRBV12-4 with TRBJ1-5, with TRBD1 identical over 7 bases. J was trimmed by 3 bases and V by 6 bases; bases with no gene match: 2. This CDR3 comprises 13 residues. This chain's CDR3 is CASSRGFNQPQHF. The DNA of the CDR3 is TGTGCCAGCAGCAGGGGGTTCAATCAGCCCCAGCATTTT.

The V call is TRBV7-2, the J call TRBJ2-1, with TRBD2 matching 15 bases. Germline trimming cut 5 bases from V and 6 bases from J; bases unmatched to any gene: 2. The CDR3 is made up of 15 amino acids. Per the germline V gene, CDR1 is SGHTA and CDR2 is FQGNSA. This CDR3 reads CASSLGLAGGNEQFF. The DNA of the CDR3 is TGTGCCAGCAGCCTGGGACTAGCGGGAGGCAATGAGCAGTTCTTC.

This rearrangement joins TRBV28 to TRBJ1-2; D gene unclear. The CDR3 spans 14 residues. Germline assignment: CDR1 MDHEN and CDR2 SYDVKM. V lost 5 bases to trimming and J lost 8 bases, with 18 bases between them. CDR3 in DNA: TGTGCCAGCAGTCCCCGCGGCGGACTGCAAGGCTACACCTTC. It encodes CASSPRGGLQGYTF.

The chain recombines TRBV6-5 with TRBJ1-4, with 8 bases matching TRBD1. Germline values: CDR1 MNHEY, CDR2 SVGAGI. The CDR3 sequence is 15 residues long. Trimming at V came to 6 bases and at J to 5 bases, leaving 8 bases not matched to a gene. The chain's CDR3 is CASRRTGFINEKLFF. In DNA form, the CDR3 reads TGTGCCAGCAGACGGACAGGGTTTATAAATGAAAAACTGTTTTTT.

The rearrangement joins TRBV30 to TRBJ1-6, with D tentatively TRBD1 (5 bases). V lost 1 base and J 9 bases, leaving 19 bases between the germline ends. The germline CDR1 and CDR2 sequences are GTSNPN and SVGIG (reference sequence). CDR3 length equals 16 residues. The DNA of the CDR3 is TGTGCCTGGAGTGGTATTTTATCTTCCACAGGTTCACCCCTCCACTTT. This gives the protein CAWSGILSSTGSPLHF.

CDR3 sequence (DNA): TGTGCCAGCAGCCAAGTTAGACAGCAGAACACCGGGGAGCTGTTTTTT. It translates to CASSQVRQQNTGELFF. The rearrangement links TRBV3-1 (or the pseudogene TRBV3-2) to TRBJ2-2; D perhaps matches TRBD1 (5 bases). V gave up 1 base and J gave up 1 base, with 10 bases separating them. The CDR3 runs to 16 residues. CDR1 is LGHDT, CDR2 YNNKEL, per germline (reference sequence).

This chain links TRBV10-3 with TRBJ2-3, with TRBD1 as a possible D gene (7 bases). Germline CDR1 is ENHRY and CDR2 is SYGVKD. V was trimmed by 3 bases and J by 5 bases, leaving 21 bases between them. The CDR3 is 17 residues long. The CDR3 sequence: CAISDIREDRRVDTQYF. Here the CDR3 DNA reads TGTGCCATCAGTGATATTCGTGAGGACAGGAGGGTAGATACGCAGTATTTT.

Remarks on this clone: Other DNA sequences within the sample encode an identical CDR3. This chain connects TRBV25-1 to TRBJ1-2; 10 bases match TRBD1. V shed 7 bases and J 2 bases; nucleotides not matched to a gene: 4. There are 14 residues in the CDR3. Germline CDR1 is MGHDK and CDR2 is SYGVNS. CDR3 DNA: TGTGCCAGCACCCCGGACAGGGGGAACTATGGCTACACCTTC. This sequence encodes CASTPDRGNYGYTF.

V gene TRBV28 combines with J gene TRBJ1-2; possibly TRBD1 for D (5 bases). Germline V gene data show CDR1 as MDHEN and CDR2 as SYDVKM. The germline V and J ends were trimmed by 6 bases and 9 bases, with 17 bases remaining between them. The CDR3 covers 13 residues. CDR3 region: CASRDTRLLSYTF. The CDR3 nucleotides read TGTGCCAGCAGGGACACCCGTCTGTTGAGCTACACCTTC.

The rearrangement uses TRBV4-2 and TRBJ1-1; TRBD1 aligns across 7 bases. Germline V gene lookup returns CDR1 LGHNA and CDR2 YNFKEQ. This CDR3 region has 15 residues. V dropped 0 bases and J dropped 1; count of bases not matched to a gene: 2. The CDR3 nucleotides read TGTGCCAGCAGCCAAGAGGGGGACAGGAACACTGAAGCTTTCTTT. Translated: CASSQEGDRNTEAFF.

V usage is TRBV13 and J usage is TRBJ2-7, with 10 positions matching TRBD1. Trimming removed 5 bases from V and 2 bases from J; junction bases left unmatched: 27. The CDR3 is made up of 22 amino acids. Looked up from germline, CDR1 is PRHDT and CDR2 is FYEKMQ (reference sequence). DNA for the CDR3: TGTGCCAGCAGCATATCTTGGCCCCTTGACAGGGGGCCGAACACCTTTACCTACGAGCAGTACTTC. It specifies CASSISWPLDRGPNTFTYEQYF.

The table lists this clone with a count of one. The chain links TRBV27 to TRBJ1-2; TRBD1 matches 7 bases. Germline V gene data show CDR1 as MNHEY and CDR2 as SMNVEV (reference sequence). The CDR3 has 17 residues. The V gene end was trimmed by 0 bases and the J gene end by 2 bases; junction bases not matched to a gene: 9. As DNA, the CDR3 is TGTGCCAGCAGTTTATCGGGGGACAGACCTTGGAACTATGGCTACACCTTC. It is translated as CASSLSGDRPWNYGYTF.

V is TRBV4-2 and J is TRBJ2-7; 11 nucleotides align to TRBD2. V shed 4 bases, J shed 4 bases, and the junction held 6 bases outside the gene matches. The V gene's germline CDR1 is LGHNA and CDR2 YNFKEQ. This CDR3 contains 15 residues. In nucleotides, the CDR3 is TGTGCCAGCAGCCCGACTAGCGGGAACGGATACGAGCAGTACTTC. It codes for CASSPTSGNGYEQYF.

CDR3 in amino acids: CASSYSGRSDTQYF. The CDR3 DNA reads as TGTGCCAGCAGCTATAGCGGGAGGTCAGATACGCAGTATTTT. V and J are TRBV13 and TRBJ2-3, with 10 nucleotides matching TRBD2. Germline values: CDR1 PRHDT, CDR2 FYEKMQ (reference sequence). This CDR3 has 14 amino acids. V gave up 4 bases and J gave up 4 bases; unmatched junction bases: 2. The entire variable domain, with the rest obtained from reference TRBV13 and TRBJ2-3, is as follows: AAGVIQSPRHLIKEKRETATLKCYPIPRHDTVYWYQQGPGQDPQFLISFYEKMQSDKGSIPDRFSAQQFSDYHSELNMSSLELGDSALYFCASSYSGRSDTQYFGPGTRLTVL.

The rearrangement links TRBV5-1 to TRBJ1-1; TRBD1 might be the D (5 bases). CDR1 is SGHRS and CDR2 is YFSETQ in the germline V gene. This CDR3 contains 14 residues. Trimming pared 5 bases from V and 0 bases from J, leaving 11 bases between. The CDR3 coding sequence is TGCGCCAGCAGGCTAAAACAGGTGAACACTGAAGCTTTCTTT. It specifies CASRLKQVNTEAFF.

There are a few counts of this clone. V and J are TRBV14 and TRBJ2-1; 7 nucleotides align to TRBD1. Germline V gene data show CDR1 as SGHDN and CDR2 as FVKESK. Trimming at V came to 1 base and at J to 9 bases, leaving 9 bases not matched to a gene. The CDR3 is 15 amino acids. This CDR3 reads CASSQVVTGRAEQFF. CDR3 bases: TGTGCCAGCAGCCAAGTGGTGACAGGGCGTGCTGAGCAGTTCTTC.

The chain is built from TRBV5-6 and TRBJ2-7; tentative D call: TRBD1 (5 bases). Trimming stripped 7 bases from V and 3 bases from J, with 14 bases between. In germline, CDR1 is SGHDT, CDR2 YYEEEE. The length of the CDR3 is 13 residues. The CDR3 DNA is TGTGCCAGCGGAGAAACAGGTCTCTACGAGCAGTACTTC. This gives the protein CASGETGLYEQYF.

The chain couples TRBV6-5 to TRBJ1-3, with 12 positions matching TRBD1. CDR1 and CDR2 from the germline V gene are MNHEY and SVGAGI. The CDR3 contains 15 residues. The ends lost 7 bases at V and 5 bases at J; junction bases unmatched: 6. The CDR3, as DNA: TGTGCCAGCACCCGAGGGACAGGGGGCCGAAACACCATATATTTT. The encoded protein is CASTRGTGGRNTIYF.

The chain uses TRBV19 and TRBJ1-5; 7 bases map to TRBD1. With 3 bases clipped from V and 2 bases from J, the junction kept 13 bases outside the gene matches. Germline V gene sequence: CDR1 LNHDA, CDR2 SQIVND (reference sequence). The CDR3 consists of 18 residues. This CDR3 is CASSIRHRGGMGNQPQHF. In nucleotides, the CDR3 is TGTGCCAGTAGTATCCGGCACAGGGGCGGTATGGGCAATCAGCCCCAGCATTTT.

The chain has TRBV15 and TRBJ1-1; 7 bases are shared with TRBD1. V shed 5 bases and J 5 bases; nucleotides not matched to a gene: 11. The CDR3 is 15 amino acids. The V gene's germline CDR1 is LNHNV and CDR2 YYDKDF (reference sequence). Here the CDR3 reads CATSLIGGGSTEAFF. The CDR3 DNA sequence: TGTGCCACCAGCTTAATAGGAGGGGGCTCGACTGAAGCTTTCTTT.

This sequence joins TRBV9 and TRBJ2-7, with 7 nucleotides matching TRBD2. Per germline, CDR1 SGDLS and CDR2 YYNGEE. Unmatched junction bases numbered 12, after V lost 3 bases and J lost 0 bases. This CDR3 comprises 17 residues. The CDR3 bases are TGTGCCAGCAGCGCTCACGACGGGAGGAAGAGCTCCTACGAGCAGTACTTC. This codes for CASSAHDGRKSSYEQYF.

The chain combines TRBV7-9 with TRBJ2-5, with 7 bases that match TRBD2. V dropped 3 bases and J dropped 2; count of bases not matched to a gene: 15. The CDR3 has 18 amino acids. In germline, CDR1 is SEHNR, CDR2 FQNEAQ (reference sequence). For the CDR3, the DNA is TGTGCCAGCAGCTTGCGCGGACTAGGATTATACCCGCAAGAGACCCAGTACTTC. As protein: CASSLRGLGLYPQETQYF.

The V gene is TRBV7-8, the J gene TRBJ1-4; D is ambiguous. Trimming took 5 bases from V and 8 from J, leaving 18 bases between them. This CDR3 is 15 amino acids long. Looked up from germline, CDR1 is SGHVS and CDR2 is FQNEAQ. CDR3: CASSLRHSSQEKLFF. CDR3 in DNA: TGTGCCAGCAGCCTCCGACACTCTTCGCAGGAAAAACTGTTTTTT. The complete variable domain, with remaining parts taken from reference TRBV7-8 and TRBJ1-4, reads GAGVSQSPRYKVAKRGQDVALRCDPISGHVSLFWYQQALGQGPEFLTYFQNEAQLDKSGLPSDRFFAERPEGSVSTLKIQRTQQEDSAVYLCASSLRHSSQEKLFFGSGTQLSVL.